This record looks at one T cell receptor beta chain sequence and its context. The CDR3 covers 17 residues. CDR1 SGHRS and CDR2 YFSETQ come from the germline V gene. Unmatched junction bases numbered 14, after V lost 4 bases and J lost 5 bases. The data are from a study of blood T cell repertoires in COVID-19. Study-level information: T cells, B-cell-depleted T cells, or PBMCs provided the cDNA or gDNA that served as material.

Authors' methods: Amplification with reference gene primers provided the estimates of nucleated cell counts. Libraries were prepared by immunoSEQ multiplex PCR; TCRdb keeps only in-frame clonotypes and omits some of them. Clone size and the V and J calls come from that table; the DNA yielded D and trimming. The data show over 110,000 clones, approximately 84% seen once. This clonotype was sampled from a woman in her sixties or seventies with acute or convalescent COVID-19. Sample: peripheral blood. The chain couples TRBV5-1 to TRBJ2-7, with TRBD2 matching 11 bases. The CDR3 nucleotides are TGCGCCAGCAGCCGGTCTAGCGGGAGGCTCCTAATCAACGAGCAGTACTTC. This translates into CASSRSSGRLLINEQYF.